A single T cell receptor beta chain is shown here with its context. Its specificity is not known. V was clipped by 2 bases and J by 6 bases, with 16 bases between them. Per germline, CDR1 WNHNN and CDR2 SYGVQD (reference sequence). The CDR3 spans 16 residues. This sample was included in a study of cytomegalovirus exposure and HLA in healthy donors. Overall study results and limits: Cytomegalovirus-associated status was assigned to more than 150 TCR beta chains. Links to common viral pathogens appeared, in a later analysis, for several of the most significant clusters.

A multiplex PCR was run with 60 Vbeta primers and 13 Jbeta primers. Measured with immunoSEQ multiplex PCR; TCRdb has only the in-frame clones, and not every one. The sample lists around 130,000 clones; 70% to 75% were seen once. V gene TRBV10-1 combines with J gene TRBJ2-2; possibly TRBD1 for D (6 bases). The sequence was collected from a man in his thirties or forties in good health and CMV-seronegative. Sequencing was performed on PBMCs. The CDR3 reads CASSEERQVTSGELFF. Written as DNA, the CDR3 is TGCGCCAGCAGTGAGGAGAGACAGGTCACCTCCGGGGAGCTGTTTTTT.